Listed below are T cell receptor beta chains from one sample, sequenced in a study of T cell responses to AZD1222 COVID-19 vaccine. The method was immunoSEQ multiplex PCR; TCRdb's version includes in-frame clones alone and lacks a portion of them. The sample has 86,000 or so clones; roughly 87% are singletons. Sequencing was performed on peripheral blood, taken on day 0 of AZD1222 vaccination. The receptors derive from an adult in good health. The CDR3 runs from the conserved cysteine through the conserved F or W. D genes are given only for firm matches. A clone size is listed for some rows: how often the clone was seen (once, few, many), or a class if it is expanded.

clone_size d_call j_call v_call cdr3_aa cdr3_nt
- - TRBJ1-2 TRBV15 CATSRDYGGSGYGYTF TGTGCCACCAGCAGAGATTACGGGGGGTCAGGCTATGGCTACACCTTC
once - TRBJ1-2 TRBV28 CASSLGGSYGYTF TGTGCCAGCAGTTTAGGGGGTAGCTATGGCTACACCTTC
once - TRBJ2-1 TRBV3-1/TRBV3-2 CASSQVGSGYSYNYGEQFF TGTGCCAGCAGCCAAGTAGGTAGCGGATACTCGTACAACTACGGTGAGCAGTTCTTC
- TRBD1 TRBJ1-3 TRBV11-3 CASSLGQHSGNTIYF TGTGCCAGCAGCTTGGGACAGCACTCTGGAAACACCATATATTTT
- TRBD1 TRBJ2-7 TRBV27 CASSFLGTDRSYEQYF TGTGCCAGCAGTTTTCTCGGGACAGATCGCTCCTACGAGCAGTACTTC
- - TRBJ2-2 TRBV7-8 CASSLGLRVNTGELFF TGTGCCAGCAGCTTAGGTCTGAGGGTGAACACCGGGGAGCTGTTTTTT
few - TRBJ2-2 TRBV7-9 CASSQGPTGELFF TGTGCCAGCAGCCAGGGACCGACCGGGGAGCTGTTTTTT
- TRBD1 TRBJ1-1 TRBV10-3 CAISSTGRMNTEAFF TGTGCCATCAGCTCGACAGGGAGGATGAACACTGAAGCTTTCTTT
- TRBD1 TRBJ1-1 TRBV6-6 CASSRDRGLHTEAFF TGTGCCAGCAGTCGGGACAGGGGGTTGCACACTGAAGCTTTCTTT
- - TRBJ1-1 TRBV9 CASSLTGNTEAFF TGTGCCAGCAGCCTTACAGGGAACACTGAAGCTTTCTTT
- - TRBJ1-5 TRBV2 CASSDQRKPQHF TGTGCCAGCAGTGACCAGCGGAAGCCCCAGCATTTT
- TRBD1 TRBJ1-2 TRBV6-1 CASGLGQGRGYGYTF TGTGCCAGCGGCCTCGGACAGGGTCGTGGCTATGGCTACACCTTC
- TRBD2 TRBJ2-1 TRBV24-1 CATSGGATSGNEQFF TGTGCCACCAGTGGGGGGGCGACTAGCGGCAATGAGCAGTTCTTC
- TRBD1 TRBJ1-1 TRBV29-1 CSVSQGANTEAFF TGCAGCGTATCACAGGGGGCGAACACTGAAGCTTTCTTT
- - TRBJ1-2 TRBV28 CASSSRERGYYGYTF TGTGCCAGCAGTTCGAGGGAAAGAGGCTACTATGGCTACACCTTC
- - TRBJ2-5 TRBV7-9 CASSLEPKGETQYF TGTGCCAGCAGCTTGGAACCAAAGGGGGAGACCCAGTACTTC
- - TRBJ1-3 TRBV20-1 CSASKGSGNTIYF TGCAGTGCTAGTAAAGGCTCTGGAAACACCATATATTTT
- - TRBJ2-7 TRBV15 CATSRETEYEQYF TGTGCCACCAGCAGAGAAACGGAATACGAGCAGTACTTC
- - TRBJ2-7 TRBV11-2 CASSRGGSYEQYF TGTGCCAGCAGCCGCGGCGGCTCCTACGAGCAGTACTTC
- - TRBJ2-7 TRBV7-2 CASSSSSYEQYF TGTGCCAGCAGCTCCAGCTCCTACGAGCAGTACTTC
- - TRBJ2-7 TRBV3-1/TRBV3-2 CASSPSPSSSYEQYF TGTGCCAGCAGCCCATCTCCCAGTAGCTCCTACGAGCAGTACTTC
- - TRBJ1-1 TRBV6-1 CASSEAGGRVGTEAFF TGTGCCAGCAGTGAAGCCGGTGGCAGGGTAGGGACTGAAGCTTTCTTT
- - TRBJ2-5 TRBV29-1 CSGLQGQETQYF TGCAGCGGTCTACAGGGTCAAGAGACCCAGTACTTC
- TRBD1 TRBJ1-5 TRBV28 CASSKDRVDNQPQHF TGTGCCAGCAGCAAGGACAGGGTAGACAATCAGCCCCAGCATTTT
- TRBD2 TRBJ2-7 TRBV5-1 CASSLGTSVYEQYF TGCGCCAGCAGCTTGGGGACTAGCGTCTACGAGCAGTACTTC
- TRBD1 TRBJ1-2 TRBV19 CASSSGQGFYGYTF TGTGCCAGTAGTTCGGGACAGGGCTTCTATGGCTACACCTTC
- - TRBJ2-7 TRBV2 CASSDDRTYEQYF TGTGCCAGCAGTGATGACCGAACCTACGAGCAGTACTTC
once TRBD2 TRBJ2-7 TRBV7-2 CASSTQRGGLYEQYF TGTGCCAGCAGCACCCAGCGGGGGGGCCTCTACGAGCAGTACTTC
once - TRBJ2-1 TRBV29-1 CSVEPGRVGDEQFF TGCAGCGTTGAGCCCGGCAGGGTAGGGGATGAGCAGTTCTTC
- - TRBJ1-2 TRBV9 CASSVSQSYGYTF TGTGCCAGCAGCGTAAGTCAGAGCTATGGCTACACCTTC
- - TRBJ2-7 TRBV7-2 CASSLSPLRSSYEQYF TGTGCCAGCAGCTTAAGCCCCCTCCGGAGCTCCTACGAGCAGTACTTC
- - TRBJ1-6 TRBV30 CAWSRGGGRGSPLHF TGTGCCTGGAGTCGGGGGGGAGGCAGGGGATCACCCCTCCACTTT
- TRBD2 TRBJ2-5 TRBV7-9 CASSPARSGGSSETQYF TGTGCCAGCAGCCCAGCTCGTTCTGGCGGGAGTAGCGAGACCCAGTACTTC